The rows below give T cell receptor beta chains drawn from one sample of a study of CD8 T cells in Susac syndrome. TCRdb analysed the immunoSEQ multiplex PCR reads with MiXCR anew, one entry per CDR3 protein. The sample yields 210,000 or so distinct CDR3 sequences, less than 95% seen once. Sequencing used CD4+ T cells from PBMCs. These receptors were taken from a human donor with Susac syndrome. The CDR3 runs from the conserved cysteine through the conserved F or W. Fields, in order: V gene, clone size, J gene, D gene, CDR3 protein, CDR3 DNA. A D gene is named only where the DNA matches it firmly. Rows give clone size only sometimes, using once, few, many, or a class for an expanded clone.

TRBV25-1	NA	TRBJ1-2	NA	CASRTGVYGYTF	TGTGCCAGCCGTACGGGGGTGTATGGCTACACCTTC
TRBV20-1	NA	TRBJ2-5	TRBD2	CSARGLAGAQYF	TGCAGTGCTAGAGGACTAGCGGGGGCCCAGTACTTC
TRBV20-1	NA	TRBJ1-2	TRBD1	CSAQTRTGNTF	TGCAGTGCTCAAACGCGGACAGGGAACACCTTC
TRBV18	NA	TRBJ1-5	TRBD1	CASSPLGAGGGWPQHF	TGTGCCAGCTCACCATTAGGAGCAGGGGGTGGGTGGCCCCAGCATTTT
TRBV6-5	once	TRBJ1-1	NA	CASSERGTEAFF	TGTGCCAGCAGCGAGAGGGGGACTGAAGCTTTCTTT
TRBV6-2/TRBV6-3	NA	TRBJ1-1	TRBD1	CASSYRQGMMNTEAFF	TGTGCCAGCAGCTACCGACAGGGGATGATGAACACTGAAGCTTTCTTT
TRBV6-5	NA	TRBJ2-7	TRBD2	CASSPGLAGVLGQYF	TGTGCCAGCAGCCCGGGACTAGCGGGGGTTTTGGGGCAGTACTTC
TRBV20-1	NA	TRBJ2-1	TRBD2	CSAREEETSGYNEQFF	TGCAGTGCTAGAGAGGAGGAGACTAGCGGGTACAATGAGCAGTTCTTC
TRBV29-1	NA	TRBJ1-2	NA	CSVDPDTNYGYTF	TGCAGCGTTGACCCGGATACTAACTATGGCTACACCTTC
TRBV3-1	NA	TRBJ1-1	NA	CASSQEGTRGRVTEAFF	TGTGCCAGCAGCCAAGAGGGGACCAGGGGACGAGTCACTGAAGCTTTCTTT
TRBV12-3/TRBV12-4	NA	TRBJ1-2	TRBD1	CASSEDRVYGYTF	TGTGCCAGCAGTGAGGACAGGGTCTATGGCTACACCTTC
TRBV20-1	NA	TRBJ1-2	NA	CSASAGTYYGYTF	TGCAGTGCTAGCGCAGGGACCTACTATGGCTACACCTTC
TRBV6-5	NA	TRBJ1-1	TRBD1	CASLSGITGGTEAFF	TGTGCCAGTTTGTCCGGTATCACAGGGGGTACTGAAGCTTTCTTT
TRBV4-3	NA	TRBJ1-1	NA	CASSQELVDTEAFF	TGCGCCAGCAGCCAAGAGCTCGTCGACACTGAAGCTTTCTTT
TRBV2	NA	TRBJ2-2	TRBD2	CASSEATSGANTGELFF	TGTGCCAGCAGTGAAGCTACTAGCGGGGCGAACACCGGGGAGCTGTTTTTT
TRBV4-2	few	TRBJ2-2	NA	CASSQATGELFF	TGTGCCAGCAGCCAAGCTACCGGGGAGCTGTTTTTT
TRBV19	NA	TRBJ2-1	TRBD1	CASSIDRTGGKFF	TGTGCCAGTAGTATAGACCGGACAGGGGGCAAGTTCTTC
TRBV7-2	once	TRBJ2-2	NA	CASSLTDMNTGELFF	TGTGCCAGCAGTCTAACCGACATGAACACCGGGGAGCTGTTTTTT
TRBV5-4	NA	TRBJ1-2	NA	CASSPDFTLNYGYTF	TGTGCCAGCAGCCCAGATTTTACACTTAACTATGGCTACACCTTC
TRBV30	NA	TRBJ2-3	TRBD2	CAWSGLAEDTQYF	TGTGCCTGGAGTGGACTAGCGGAGGATACGCAGTATTTT
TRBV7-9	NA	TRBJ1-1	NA	CASSQHTEAFF	TGTGCCAGCAGCCAACACACTGAAGCTTTCTTT
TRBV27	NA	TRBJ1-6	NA	CASSFRAPNSPLHF	TGTGCCAGCAGCTTCCGGGCCCCGAATTCACCCCTCCACTTT
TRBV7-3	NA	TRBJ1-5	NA	CASSLTGLEPQHF	TGTGCCAGCAGCTTAACGGGGCTGGAGCCCCAGCATTTT
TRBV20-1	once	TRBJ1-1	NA	CSARVGANTEAFF	TGCAGTGCTAGAGTGGGGGCGAACACTGAAGCTTTCTTT
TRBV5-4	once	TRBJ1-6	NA	CASSSTSGFLNSPLHF	TGTGCCAGCAGCTCTACCTCAGGATTCTTGAATTCACCCCTCCACTTT
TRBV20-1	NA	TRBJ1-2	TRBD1	CSARRPGTGNQNGYTF	TGCAGTGCTCGGCGCCCCGGGACAGGGAATCAAAATGGCTACACCTTC
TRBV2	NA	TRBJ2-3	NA	CASKWGPGDTQYF	TGTGCCAGCAAATGGGGGCCAGGAGATACGCAGTATTTT
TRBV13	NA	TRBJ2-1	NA	CASSLTHEQFF	TGTGCCAGCAGCCTTACACATGAGCAGTTCTTC
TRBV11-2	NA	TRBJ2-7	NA	CASSPARVLFYEQYF	TGTGCCAGCAGCCCCGCGAGGGTACTATTCTACGAGCAGTACTTC
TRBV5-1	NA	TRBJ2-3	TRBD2	CASSLDRGGGTDTQYF	TGCGCCAGCAGCTTGGATCGCGGGGGTGGGACAGATACGCAGTATTTT
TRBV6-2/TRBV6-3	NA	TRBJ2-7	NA	CASSRLSHEQYF	TGTGCCAGCAGTCGCCTATCCCACGAGCAGTACTTC
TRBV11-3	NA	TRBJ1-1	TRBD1	CASIRGDRGEGTEAFF	TGTGCCAGCATCCGGGGGGACAGGGGTGAAGGAACTGAAGCTTTCTTT
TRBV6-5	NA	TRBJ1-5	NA	CASSPRQGHQPQHF	TGTGCCAGCAGTCCTCGGCAGGGGCATCAGCCCCAGCATTTT
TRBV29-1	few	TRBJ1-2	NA	CSVLEGGGYGYTF	TGCAGCGTTCTAGAGGGAGGAGGCTATGGCTACACCTTC
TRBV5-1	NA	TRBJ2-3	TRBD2	CASSLEAASGGTDTQYF	TGCGCCAGCAGCTTGGAGGCGGCTAGCGGTGGCACAGATACGCAGTATTTT